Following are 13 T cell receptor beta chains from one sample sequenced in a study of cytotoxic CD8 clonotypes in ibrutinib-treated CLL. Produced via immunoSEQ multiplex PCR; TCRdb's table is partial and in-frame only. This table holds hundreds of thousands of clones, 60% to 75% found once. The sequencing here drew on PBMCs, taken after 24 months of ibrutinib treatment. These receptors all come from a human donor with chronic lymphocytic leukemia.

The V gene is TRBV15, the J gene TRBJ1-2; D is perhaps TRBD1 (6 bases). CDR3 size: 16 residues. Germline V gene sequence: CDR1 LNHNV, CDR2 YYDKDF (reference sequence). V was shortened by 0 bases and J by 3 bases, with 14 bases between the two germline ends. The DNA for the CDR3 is TGTGCCACCAGCAGAGATCTGGAGGGGGTAGACTATGGCTACACCTTC. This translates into CATSRDLEGVDYGYTF.

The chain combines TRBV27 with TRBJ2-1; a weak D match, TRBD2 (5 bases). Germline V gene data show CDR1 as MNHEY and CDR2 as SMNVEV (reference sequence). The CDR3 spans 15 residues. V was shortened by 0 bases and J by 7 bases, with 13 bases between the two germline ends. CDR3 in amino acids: CASSLSRDQWNEQFF. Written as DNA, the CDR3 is TGTGCCAGCAGTTTATCCCGGGATCAGTGGAATGAGCAGTTCTTC.

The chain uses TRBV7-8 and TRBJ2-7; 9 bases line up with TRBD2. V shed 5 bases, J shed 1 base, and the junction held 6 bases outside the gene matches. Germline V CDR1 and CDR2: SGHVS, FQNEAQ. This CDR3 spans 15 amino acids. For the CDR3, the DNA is TGTGCCAGCAGCATACTAGCGGGCCCTTCCTACGAGCAGTACTTC. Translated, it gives CASSILAGPSYEQYF.

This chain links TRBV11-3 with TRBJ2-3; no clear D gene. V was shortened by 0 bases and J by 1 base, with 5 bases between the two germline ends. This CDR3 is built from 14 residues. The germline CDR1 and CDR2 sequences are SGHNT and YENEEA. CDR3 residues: CASSLDGGTDTQYF. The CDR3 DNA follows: TGTGCCAGCAGCTTAGATGGGGGCACAGATACGCAGTATTTT.

This CDR3 reads CASSAGLSGANYGYTF. The CDR3 DNA reads as TGTGCCAGCAGTGCAGGGTTGTCGGGGGCTAACTATGGCTACACCTTC. This sequence joins TRBV27 and TRBJ1-2; TRBD1 might be the D (5 bases). V lost 5 bases and J lost 0, with 16 bases in between. Germline V gene data show CDR1 as MNHEY and CDR2 as SMNVEV (reference sequence). The CDR3 length is 16 residues.

The CDR3 sequence: CASSLGWKGNEQYF. CDR3 coding DNA: TGTGCCAGCAGCTTGGGCTGGAAAGGTAACGAGCAGTACTTC. V usage is TRBV5-6 and J usage is TRBJ2-7; D uncertain. Germline V gene sequence: CDR1 SGHDT, CDR2 YYEEEE. This CDR3 has 14 amino acids. Trimming left V 0 bases short and J 5 bases short, with 12 bases between.

The CDR3 nucleotides are TGTGCCAGCAGTTACTCGCGACTAGCGATAGACAATGAGCAGTTCTTC. Amino acid sequence: CASSYSRLAIDNEQFF. The chain uses TRBV6-5 and TRBJ2-1; TRBD2 matches 8 bases. The CDR3 consists of 16 residues. J gave up 5 bases and V 0 bases, and 6 bases lay outside the gene matches. Germline V gives CDR1 MNHEY, CDR2 SVGAGI.

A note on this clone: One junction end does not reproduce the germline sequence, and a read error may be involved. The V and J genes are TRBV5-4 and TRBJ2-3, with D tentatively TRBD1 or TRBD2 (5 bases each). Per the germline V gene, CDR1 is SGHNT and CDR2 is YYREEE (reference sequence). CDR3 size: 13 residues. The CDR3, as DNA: TGTGCCAGCAGCTTTTATGGGGGAGATGTGCGGGTTTTT. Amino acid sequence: CASSFYGGDVRVF.

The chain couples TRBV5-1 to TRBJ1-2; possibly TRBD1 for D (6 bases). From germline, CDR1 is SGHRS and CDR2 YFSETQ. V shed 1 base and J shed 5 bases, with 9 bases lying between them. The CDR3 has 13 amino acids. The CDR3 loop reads CASSLRDIYGYTF. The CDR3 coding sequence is TGCGCCAGCAGCTTGCGGGACATATATGGCTACACCTTC. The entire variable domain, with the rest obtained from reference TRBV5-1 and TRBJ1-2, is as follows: KAGVTQTPRYLIKTRGQQVTLSCSPISGHRSVSWYQQTPGQGLQFLFEYFSETQRNKGNFPGRFSGRQFSNSRSEMNVSTLELGDSALYLCASSLRDIYGYTFGSGTRLTVV.

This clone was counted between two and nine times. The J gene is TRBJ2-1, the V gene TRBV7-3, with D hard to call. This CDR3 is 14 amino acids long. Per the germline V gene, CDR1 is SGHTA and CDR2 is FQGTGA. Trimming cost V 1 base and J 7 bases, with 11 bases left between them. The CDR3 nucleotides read TGTGCCAGCAGCTTAAGTGCTCTGGCAAATGAGCAGTTCTTC. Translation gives CASSLSALANEQFF.

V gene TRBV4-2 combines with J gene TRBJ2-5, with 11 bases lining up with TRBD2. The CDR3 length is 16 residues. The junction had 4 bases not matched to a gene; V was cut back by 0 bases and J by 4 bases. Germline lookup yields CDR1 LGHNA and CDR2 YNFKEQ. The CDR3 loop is CASSQDSLAGVETQYF. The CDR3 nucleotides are TGTGCCAGCAGCCAAGATTCACTAGCGGGAGTAGAGACCCAGTACTTC.

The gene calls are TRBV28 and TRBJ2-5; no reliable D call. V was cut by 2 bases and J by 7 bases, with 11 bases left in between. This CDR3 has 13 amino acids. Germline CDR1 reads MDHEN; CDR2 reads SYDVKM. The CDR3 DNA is TGTGCCAGCAGTTTACCGAGTCCGGGGACCCAGTACTTC. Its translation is CASSLPSPGTQYF.

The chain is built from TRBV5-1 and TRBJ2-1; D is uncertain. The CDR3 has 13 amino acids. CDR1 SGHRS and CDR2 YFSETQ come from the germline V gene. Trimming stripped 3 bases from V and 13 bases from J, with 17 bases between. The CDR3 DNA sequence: TGCGCCAGCAGCTCGTCGGGTCTTCCACCCCAGTTCTTC. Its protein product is CASSSSGLPPQFF.